One and the same sample provided the 10 T cell receptor beta chains below, sequenced in a study of T cells in Graves' hyperthyroidism and ophthalmopathy (dated 2019 in TCRdb). Receptor libraries were prepared by multiplex PCR. TCRdb names Illumina HiSeq 2000 as the instrument used. TCR beta CDR3 regions were amplified from RNA transcripts. The first round of RT-PCR for the TCR CDR3 was performed with the HTBI primer set and the Qiagen OneStep RT-PCR kit. TCRdb reanalyzed the raw reads on its own, using fastp at Q25 for trimming and MiXCR for clone calling, and kept in-frame beta chains. Each entry is one CDR3 protein sequence, shown with its most common DNA and genes. The sample data list some 350,000 distinct CDR3 sequences, and approximately 19% of these were observed just once. Around 3.4% of the sample comes from the top ten. The sequenced sample consisted of blood. These receptors originate from a woman aged 18-29 years with Graves' hyperthyroidism.

In its sample, this clonotype was seen many times. The chain employs TRBV5-4 and TRBJ1-2, with D possibly TRBD1 on 6 matching bases. Trimming stripped 3 bases from V and 8 bases from J, with 11 bases between. There are 12 residues in the CDR3. The germline V gene has CDR1 SGHNT and CDR2 YYREEE (reference sequence). As DNA, the CDR3 is TGTGCCAGCAGCTACGGACAGCGCGGCTACACCTTC. As protein: CASSYGQRGYTF.

This clonotype was recorded many times. The chain uses TRBV10-3 and TRBJ2-5, with 8 positions matching TRBD1. V shed 5 bases and J 3 bases; nucleotides not matched to a gene: 17. The CDR3 covers 18 residues. Germline-derived CDR1 and CDR2 are ENHRY and SYGVKD. CDR3 coding DNA: TGTGCCATCAGTACTACAGGGGGTGGTAGGTGGGAGAAAGAGACCCAGTACTTC. Translated, it gives CAISTTGGGRWEKETQYF.

V and J are TRBV5-1 and TRBJ1-2; 7 nucleotides align to TRBD1. V shed 3 bases and J 1 base; nucleotides not matched to a gene: 9. The V gene's germline CDR1 is SGHRS and CDR2 YFSETQ. The CDR3 spans 16 residues. CDR3 nucleotides: TGCGCCAGCAGCTCCCAGGGACAGACCTTTAACTATGGCTACACCTTC. This sequence encodes CASSSQGQTFNYGYTF. Complete variable domain (other parts from reference TRBV5-1 and TRBJ1-2): KAGVTQTPRYLIKTRGQQVTLSCSPISGHRSVSWYQQTPGQGLQFLFEYFSETQRNKGNFPGRFSGRQFSNSRSEMNVSTLELGDSALYLCASSSQGQTFNYGYTFGSGTRLTVV.

This clonotype was seen at least ten times. This rearrangement joins TRBV28 to TRBJ1-1; D is ambiguous. This CDR3 region has 15 residues. The germline V gene encodes CDR1 MDHEN and CDR2 SYDVKM. Trimming took 1 base from V and 4 from J, leaving 13 bases between them. CDR3 DNA: TGTGCCAGCAGTTTATTGTGGGAGAGGAGCACTGAAGCTTTCTTT. Translated: CASSLLWERSTEAFF.

This clonotype was recorded a few times. V is TRBV6-1 and J is TRBJ2-2; D not certain. Germline values: CDR1 MNHNS, CDR2 SASEGT. Between the trimmed V and J ends, which lost 4 bases and 3 bases, there was a span of 15 bases. The CDR3 covers 16 residues. The chain's CDR3 is CASSVPDGIDTGELFF. CDR3 DNA: TGTGCCAGCAGTGTACCGGATGGGATTGACACCGGGGAGCTGTTTTTT.

This clonotype was picked up many times. The chain carries TRBV19 and TRBJ1-1, with D uncertain. The V end was cut by 0 bases, the J end by 3 bases, with 8 bases between. The CDR3 runs 14 residues. Germline V lookup: CDR1 LNHDA, CDR2 SQIVND (reference sequence). CDR3 in amino acids: CASSIDVLYTEAFF. CDR3 sequence (DNA): TGTGCCAGTAGTATAGACGTCTTGTACACTGAAGCTTTCTTT.

A word on this clonotype: The junction departs from the called germline gene at one end, perhaps through a read error. The chain uses TRBV6-2 or TRBV6-3 and TRBJ2-7; tentatively, D is TRBD1 or TRBD2 (6 bases each). In germline, CDR1 is MNHEY, CDR2 SVGEGT. The CDR3 loop spans 14 amino acids. CDR3 region: CATSDGGAGHEQYF. CDR3 sequence (DNA): TGTGCCACCAGTGACGGGGGCGCGGGGCACGAGCAGTACTTC.

This clonotype was recorded at least ten times. The chain uses TRBV11-2 and TRBJ2-2; weak D call: TRBD2 (6 bases). Trimming removed 0 bases at V and 3 bases at J, with 14 bases between. The CDR3 is 17 amino acids. CDR1 and CDR2 (germline): SGHAT, FQNNGV. CDR3 sequence reads: CASSLDLRGIDTGELFF. CDR3 in DNA: TGTGCCAGCAGCTTAGATCTGCGGGGTATCGACACCGGGGAGCTGTTTTTT.

This clonotype came up many times. The chain uses TRBV20-1 and TRBJ1-2; D is unclear. Trimming pared 0 bases from V and 4 bases from J, leaving 9 bases between. Germline V gives CDR1 DFQATT, CDR2 SNEGSKA (reference sequence). CDR3 size: 13 residues. CDR3 nucleotide sequence: TGCAGTGCTAGAGAGGCCAGAACCTATGGCTACACCTTC. This translates into CSAREARTYGYTF.

This clonotype was seen many times. In DNA form, the CDR3 reads TGCAGTGCAGCGGAGGATGGAGACACTGAAGCTTTCTTT. Translated: CSAAEDGDTEAFF. The chain couples TRBV20-1 to TRBJ1-1; D is unresolved. Germline V gives CDR1 DFQATT, CDR2 SNEGSKA (reference sequence). The CDR3 is 13 residues long. Trimming cost V 6 bases and J 3 bases, with 14 bases left between them.